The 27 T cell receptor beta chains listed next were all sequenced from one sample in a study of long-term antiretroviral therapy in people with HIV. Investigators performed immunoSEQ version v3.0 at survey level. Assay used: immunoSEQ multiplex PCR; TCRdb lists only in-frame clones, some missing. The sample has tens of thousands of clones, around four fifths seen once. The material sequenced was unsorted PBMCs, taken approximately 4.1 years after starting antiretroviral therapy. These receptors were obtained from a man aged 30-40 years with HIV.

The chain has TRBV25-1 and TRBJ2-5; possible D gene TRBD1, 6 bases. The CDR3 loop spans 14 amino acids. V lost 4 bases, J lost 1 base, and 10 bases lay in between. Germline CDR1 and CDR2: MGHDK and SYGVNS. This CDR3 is CASSVVDSQETQYF. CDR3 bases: TGTGCCAGCAGTGTAGTGGACAGCCAAGAGACCCAGTACTTC.

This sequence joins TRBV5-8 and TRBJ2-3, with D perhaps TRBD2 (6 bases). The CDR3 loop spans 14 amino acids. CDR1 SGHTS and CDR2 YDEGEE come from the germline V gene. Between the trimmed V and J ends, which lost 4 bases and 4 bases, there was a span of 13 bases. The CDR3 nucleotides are TGTGCCAGCAGCCGCGGAGGGATTGCAGATACGCAGTATTTT. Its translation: CASSRGGIADTQYF.

CDR3 residues: CASSPVDRGYEQYF. CDR3 in DNA: TGTGCCAGCAGCCCCGTTGACAGGGGTTACGAGCAGTACTTC. The rearrangement links TRBV5-4 to TRBJ2-7, with TRBD1 matching over 8 bases. Germline V gives CDR1 SGHNT, CDR2 YYREEE (reference sequence). Germline trimming cut 4 bases from V and 4 bases from J; bases unmatched to any gene: 7. The CDR3 is 14 amino acids. The entire variable domain, with the rest obtained from reference TRBV5-4 and TRBJ2-7, is as follows: ETGVTQSPTHLIKTRGQQVTLRCSSQSGHNTVSWYQQALGQGPQFIFQYYREEENGRGNFPPRFSGLQFPNYSSELNVNALELDDSALYLCASSPVDRGYEQYFGPGTRLTVT.

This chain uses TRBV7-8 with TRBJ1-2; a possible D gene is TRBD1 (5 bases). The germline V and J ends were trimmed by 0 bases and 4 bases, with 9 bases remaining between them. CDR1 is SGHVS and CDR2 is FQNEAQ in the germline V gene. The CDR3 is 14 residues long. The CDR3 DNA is TGTGCCAGCAGCTTAGCGCTAAGGGGCTATGGCTACACCTTC. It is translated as CASSLALRGYGYTF.

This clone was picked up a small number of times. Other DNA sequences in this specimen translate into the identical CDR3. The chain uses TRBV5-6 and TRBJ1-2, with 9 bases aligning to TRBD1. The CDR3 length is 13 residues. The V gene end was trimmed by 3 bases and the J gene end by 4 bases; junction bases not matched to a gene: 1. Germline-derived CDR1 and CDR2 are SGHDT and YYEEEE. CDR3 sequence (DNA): TGTGCCAGCAGCTCGACAGGGGGCTATGGCTACACCTTC. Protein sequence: CASSSTGGYGYTF.

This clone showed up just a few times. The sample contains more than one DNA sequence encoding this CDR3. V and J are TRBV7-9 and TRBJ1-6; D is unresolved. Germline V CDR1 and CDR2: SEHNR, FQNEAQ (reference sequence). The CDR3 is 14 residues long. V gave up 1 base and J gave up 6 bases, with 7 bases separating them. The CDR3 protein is CASSLVAGNSPLHF. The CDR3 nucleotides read TGTGCCAGCAGCTTAGTTGCGGGTAATTCACCCCTCCACTTT.

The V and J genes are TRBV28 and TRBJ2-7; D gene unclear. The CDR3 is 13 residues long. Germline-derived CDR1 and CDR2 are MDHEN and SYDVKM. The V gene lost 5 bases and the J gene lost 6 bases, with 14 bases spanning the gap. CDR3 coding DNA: TGTGCCAGCAGTCCCCGGCCGGCAGGCGAGCAGTACTTC. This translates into CASSPRPAGEQYF. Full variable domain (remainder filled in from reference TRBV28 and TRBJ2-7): DVKVTQSSRYLVKRTGEKVFLECVQDMDHENMFWYRQDPGLGLRLIYFSYDVKMKEKGDIPEGYSVSREKKERFSLILESASTNQTSMYLCASSPRPAGEQYFGPGTRLTVT.

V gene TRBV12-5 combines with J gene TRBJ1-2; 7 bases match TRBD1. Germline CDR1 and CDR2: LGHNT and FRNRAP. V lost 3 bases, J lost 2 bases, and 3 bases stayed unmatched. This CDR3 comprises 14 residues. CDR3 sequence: CASGFGTANYGYTF. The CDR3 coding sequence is TGTGCTAGTGGTTTTGGGACAGCAAACTATGGCTACACCTTC.

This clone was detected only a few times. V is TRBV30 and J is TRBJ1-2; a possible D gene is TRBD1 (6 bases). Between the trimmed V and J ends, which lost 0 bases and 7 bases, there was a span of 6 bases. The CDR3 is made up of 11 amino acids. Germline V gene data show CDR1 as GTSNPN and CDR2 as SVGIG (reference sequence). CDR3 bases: TGTGCCTGGAGTGTAGGGGGTGGCTACACCTTC. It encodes CAWSVGGGYTF.

The CDR3 loop is CASSPNPGQGAANEKLFF. As DNA, the CDR3 is TGTGCCAGCAGCCCCAACCCGGGACAGGGGGCAGCTAATGAAAAACTGTTTTTT. The rearrangement uses TRBV13 and TRBJ1-4, with 12 bases identical to TRBD1. Germline CDR1 reads PRHDT; CDR2 reads FYEKMQ (reference sequence). The CDR3 has 18 amino acids. V gave up 5 bases and J gave up 3 bases; unmatched junction bases: 10.

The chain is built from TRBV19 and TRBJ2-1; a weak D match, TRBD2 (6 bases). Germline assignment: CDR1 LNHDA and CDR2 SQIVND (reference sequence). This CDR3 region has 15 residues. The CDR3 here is CAIAPGGIEVNEQFF. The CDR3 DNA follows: TGTGCTATAGCCCCGGGCGGGATTGAAGTCAATGAGCAGTTCTTC.

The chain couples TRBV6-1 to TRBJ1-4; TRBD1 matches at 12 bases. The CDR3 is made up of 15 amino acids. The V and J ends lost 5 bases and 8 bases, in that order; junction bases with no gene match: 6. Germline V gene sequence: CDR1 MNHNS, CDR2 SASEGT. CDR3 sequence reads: CASSRHGTGGEKLFF. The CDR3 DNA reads TGTGCCAGCAGTCGACACGGGACAGGGGGCGAAAAACTGTTTTTT.

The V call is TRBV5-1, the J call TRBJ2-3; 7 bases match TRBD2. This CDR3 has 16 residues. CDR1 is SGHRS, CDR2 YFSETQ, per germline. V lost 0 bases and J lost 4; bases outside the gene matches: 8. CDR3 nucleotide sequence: TGCGCCAGCAGCTTGGTTAACGGGAGGCAGTCAGATACGCAGTATTTT. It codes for CASSLVNGRQSDTQYF.

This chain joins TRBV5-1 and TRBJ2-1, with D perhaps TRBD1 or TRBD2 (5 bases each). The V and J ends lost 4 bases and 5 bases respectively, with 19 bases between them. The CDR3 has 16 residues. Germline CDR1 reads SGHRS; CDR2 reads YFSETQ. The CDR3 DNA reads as TGCGCCAGCAGCCCGTCGTCTGGGACGGCCCACAATGAGCAGTTCTTC. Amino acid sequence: CASSPSSGTAHNEQFF.

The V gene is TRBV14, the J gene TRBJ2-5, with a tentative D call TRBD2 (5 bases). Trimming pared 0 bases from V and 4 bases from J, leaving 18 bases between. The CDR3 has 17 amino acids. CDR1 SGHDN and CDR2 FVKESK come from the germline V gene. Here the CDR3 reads CASSQDPARVGVETQYF. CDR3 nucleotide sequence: TGTGCCAGCAGCCAAGATCCCGCGAGGGTTGGGGTAGAGACCCAGTACTTC. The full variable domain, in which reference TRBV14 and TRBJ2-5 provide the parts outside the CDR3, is EAGVTQFPSHSVIEKGQTVTLRCDPISGHDNLYWYRRVMGKEIKFLLHFVKESKQDESGMPNNRFLAERTGGTYSTLKVQPAELEDSGVYFCASSQDPARVGVETQYFGPGTRLLVL.

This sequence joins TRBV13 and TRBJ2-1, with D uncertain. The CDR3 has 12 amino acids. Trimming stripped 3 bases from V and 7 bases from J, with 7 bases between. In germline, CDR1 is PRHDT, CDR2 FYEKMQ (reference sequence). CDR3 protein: CASSFNRNEQFF. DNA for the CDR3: TGTGCCAGCAGCTTCAATAGGAATGAGCAGTTCTTC.

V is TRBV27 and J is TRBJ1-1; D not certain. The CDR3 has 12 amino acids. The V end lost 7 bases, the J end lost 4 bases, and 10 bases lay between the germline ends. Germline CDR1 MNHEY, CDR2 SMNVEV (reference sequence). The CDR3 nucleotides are TGTGCCAGCACCACTGCAGGCACTGAAGCTTTCTTT. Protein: CASTTAGTEAFF.

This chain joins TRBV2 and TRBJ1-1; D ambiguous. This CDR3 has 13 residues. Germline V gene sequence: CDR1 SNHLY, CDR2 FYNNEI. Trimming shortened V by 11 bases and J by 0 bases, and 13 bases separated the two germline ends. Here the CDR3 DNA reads TGTGCCCGTGGGCAGTCATTGAACACTGAAGCTTTCTTT. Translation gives CARGQSLNTEAFF.

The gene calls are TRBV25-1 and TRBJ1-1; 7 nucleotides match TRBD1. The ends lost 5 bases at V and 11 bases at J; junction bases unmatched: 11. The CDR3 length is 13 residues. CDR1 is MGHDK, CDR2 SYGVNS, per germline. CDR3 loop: CASSTRTGFTAFF. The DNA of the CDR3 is TGTGCCAGCAGTACGCGGACAGGTTTCACCGCTTTCTTT. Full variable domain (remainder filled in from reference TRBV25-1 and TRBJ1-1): EADIYQTPRYLVIGTGKKITLECSQTMGHDKMYWYQQDPGMELHLIHYSYGVNSTEKGDLSSESTVSRIRTEHFPLTLESARPSHTSQYLCASSTRTGFTAFFGQGTRLTVV.

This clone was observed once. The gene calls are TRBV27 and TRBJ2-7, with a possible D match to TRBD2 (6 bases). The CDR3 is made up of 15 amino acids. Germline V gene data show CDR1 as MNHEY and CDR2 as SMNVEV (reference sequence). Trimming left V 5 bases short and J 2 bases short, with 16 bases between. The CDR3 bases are TGTGCCAGCAGTGAGGTCGGGAGTTGGACCTACGAGCAGTACTTC. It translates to CASSEVGSWTYEQYF.

The DNA for the CDR3 is TGTGCCAGCACCCCGTGGAGTTATGCAACTAATGAAAAACTGTTTTTT. Protein: CASTPWSYATNEKLFF. V usage is TRBV28 and J usage is TRBJ1-4; D is undetermined. The CDR3 consists of 16 residues. V dropped 7 bases and J dropped 0 bases, with 15 bases sitting between them. CDR1 is MDHEN and CDR2 is SYDVKM in the germline V gene.

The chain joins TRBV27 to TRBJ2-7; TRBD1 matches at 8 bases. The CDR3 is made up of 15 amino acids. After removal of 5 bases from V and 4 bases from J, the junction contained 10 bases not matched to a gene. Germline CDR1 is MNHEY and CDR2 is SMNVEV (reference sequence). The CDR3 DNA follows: TGTGCCAGCAGTCCACTTGGGACAGGAGAATACGAGCAGTACTTC. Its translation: CASSPLGTGEYEQYF.

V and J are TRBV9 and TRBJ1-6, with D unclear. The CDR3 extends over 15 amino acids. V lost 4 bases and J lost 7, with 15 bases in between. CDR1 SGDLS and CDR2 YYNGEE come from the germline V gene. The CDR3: CASSLLGGNNSPLHF. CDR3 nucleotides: TGTGCCAGCAGCCTACTGGGAGGGAACAATTCACCCCTCCACTTT. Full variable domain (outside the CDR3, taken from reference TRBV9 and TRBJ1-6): DSGVTQTPKHLITATGQRVTLRCSPRSGDLSVYWYQQSLDQGLQFLIQYYNGEERAKGNILERFSAQQFPDLHSELNLSSLELGDSALYFCASSLLGGNNSPLHFGNGTRLTVT.

The CDR3 DNA reads as TGCGCCAGCAGAGCGGTAGGCAGTTCCTACAATGAGCAGTTCTTC. This translates into CASRAVGSSYNEQFF. This chain connects TRBV5-1 to TRBJ2-1, with a possible D match to TRBD2 (5 bases). The CDR3 has 15 residues. Trimming took 5 bases from V and 1 from J, leaving 13 bases between them. Germline CDR1 and CDR2: SGHRS and YFSETQ.

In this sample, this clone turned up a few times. The CDR3 is CATSRERSGGLFDEQFF. DNA of the CDR3: TGTGCCACCAGCAGAGAAAGGAGCGGGGGCTTGTTCGATGAGCAGTTCTTC. The V and J genes are TRBV15 and TRBJ2-1; 8 bases agree with TRBD2. Trimming removed 0 bases from V and 8 bases from J; junction bases left unmatched: 12. The CDR3 loop spans 17 amino acids. Germline CDR1 and CDR2: LNHNV and YYDKDF (reference sequence).

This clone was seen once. CDR3 residues: CASKFGGSDQETQYF. The CDR3, as DNA: TGTGCCAGCAAATTTGGCGGAAGTGACCAAGAGACCCAGTACTTC. The J gene is TRBJ2-5, the V gene TRBV6-1; D ambiguous. This CDR3 contains 15 residues. CDR1 is MNHNS, CDR2 SASEGT, per germline. Trimming left V 7 bases short and J 0 bases short, with 15 bases between.

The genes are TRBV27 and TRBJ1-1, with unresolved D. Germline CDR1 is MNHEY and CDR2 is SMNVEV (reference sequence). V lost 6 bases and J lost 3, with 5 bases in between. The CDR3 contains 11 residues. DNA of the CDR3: TGTGCCAGCAGAACTCACACTGAAGCTTTCTTT. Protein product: CASRTHTEAFF.